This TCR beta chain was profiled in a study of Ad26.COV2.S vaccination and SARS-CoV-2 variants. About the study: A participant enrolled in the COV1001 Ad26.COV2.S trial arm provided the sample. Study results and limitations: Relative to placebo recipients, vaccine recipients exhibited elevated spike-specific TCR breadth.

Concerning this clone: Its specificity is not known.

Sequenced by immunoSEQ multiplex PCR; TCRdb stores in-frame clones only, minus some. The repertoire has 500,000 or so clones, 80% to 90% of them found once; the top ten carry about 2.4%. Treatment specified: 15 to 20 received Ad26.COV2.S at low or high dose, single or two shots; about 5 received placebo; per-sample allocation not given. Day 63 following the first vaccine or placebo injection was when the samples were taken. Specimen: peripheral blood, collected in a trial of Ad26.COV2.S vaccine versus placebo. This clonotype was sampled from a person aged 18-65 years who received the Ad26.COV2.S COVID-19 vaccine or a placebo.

The CDR3 bases are TGTGCCAGCAGCGTAGGGGGGCTGGCCGATCAGCCCCAGCATTTT. Translating it yields CASSVGGLADQPQHF. V is TRBV9 and J is TRBJ1-5; a possible D gene is TRBD1 (6 bases). Germline V gene sequence: CDR1 SGDLS, CDR2 YYNGEE. CDR3 length: 15 residues. Trimming cost V 0 bases and J 5 bases, with 12 bases left between them. The full variable domain, its missing parts supplied by reference TRBV9 and TRBJ1-5, is DSGVTQTPKHLITATGQRVTLRCSPRSGDLSVYWYQQSLDQGLQFLIQYYNGEERAKGNILERFSAQQFPDLHSELNLSSLELGDSALYFCASSVGGLADQPQHFGDGTRLSIL.